This T cell receptor (beta chain) was found in a study of OX40 agonist ivuxolimab in advanced cancers. About this clone itself: Its specificity is not known.

The study, taken as a whole, reports: Within 6 weeks, CD4+ and CD8+ blood T cells expanded clonally at 0.1 to 3.0 mg/kg.

Libraries were prepared by immunoSEQ multiplex PCR; TCRdb keeps only in-frame clonotypes and omits some of them. The sample includes roughly 61,000 clones, about nine tenths of them seen just once. CDR1 and CDR2 from the germline V gene are SGDLS and YYNGEE. This CDR3 is built from 13 residues. V lost 0 bases and J lost 1, with 4 bases in between. V and J are TRBV9 and TRBJ1-1; D unresolved. This sequence originates from an adult with an advanced solid tumor such as melanoma, head and neck, liver or kidney cancer. Material: CD4+ or CD8+ T cells sorted from blood, obtained in a trial of the OX40 agonist ivuxolimab. CDR3 sequence: CASSVGSNTEAFF. CDR3 coding DNA: TGTGCCAGCAGCGTAGGTTCGAACACTGAAGCTTTCTTT.